Listed below are T cell receptor beta chains from one sample, sequenced in a study of CD8 T cells in Susac syndrome. One entry per CDR3 protein, called by TCRdb with MiXCR from the immunoSEQ multiplex PCR reads. This table holds about 85,000 distinct CDR3 sequences, around 93% found once. Sequencing was carried out using CD8+ T cells from PBMCs. These receptors were collected from a human donor with Susac syndrome. Both conserved end residues are part of each CDR3. Fields, in order: V gene, D gene, J gene, clone size, CDR3 protein, CDR3 DNA. A D gene is named only where the DNA matches it firmly. Clone size is shown for a subset of rows, as once, few, many or a class of expanded clone.

>TRBV6-1|NA|TRBJ2-2|NA
CASSPGLSNTGELFF
TGTGCCAGCAGTCCGGGACTGTCAAACACCGGGGAGCTGTTTTTT
>TRBV5-1|NA|TRBJ1-2|NA
CASSFEARADGYTF
TGCGCCAGCAGCTTTGAGGCCAGGGCAGACGGCTACACCTTC
>TRBV20-1|NA|TRBJ2-3|NA
CSARDRDFLPRDTQYF
TGCAGTGCTAGAGATCGGGACTTCCTCCCCAGGGATACGCAGTATTTT
>TRBV7-9|TRBD1|TRBJ2-1|NA
CASSSGTEIYNEQFF
TGTGCCAGCAGCTCCGGGACAGAGATTTACAATGAGCAGTTCTTC
>TRBV15|TRBD2|TRBJ2-1|NA
CATSGIPGLAGVDEQFF
TGTGCCACCAGCGGGATTCCGGGACTAGCGGGAGTAGATGAGCAGTTCTTC
>TRBV25-1|NA|TRBJ2-5|NA
CASSELGAGETQYF
TGTGCCAGCAGTGAATTGGGAGCGGGAGAGACCCAGTACTTC
>TRBV20-1|TRBD2|TRBJ2-7|NA
CSARGGLAREQYF
TGCAGTGCTAGAGGGGGACTAGCGAGGGAGCAGTACTTC
>TRBV27|NA|TRBJ2-7|NA
CASSWNAEGEQYF
TGTGCCAGCAGTTGGAATGCGGAGGGCGAGCAGTACTTC
>TRBV27|NA|TRBJ2-1|NA
CASSPGLGNEQFF
TGTGCCAGCAGTCCAGGACTTGGTAATGAGCAGTTCTTC
>TRBV29-1|NA|TRBJ2-3|NA
CSVPAWGSTDTQYF
TGCAGCGTTCCCGCTTGGGGAAGCACAGATACGCAGTATTTT
>TRBV24-1|NA|TRBJ2-6|NA
CATSDSDSGANVLTF
TGTGCCACCAGTGATTCGGACTCTGGGGCCAACGTCCTGACTTTC
>TRBV30|NA|TRBJ1-2|NA
CAWSVQEDGYTF
TGTGCCTGGAGTGTACAGGAGGATGGCTACACCTTC
>TRBV4-2|TRBD2|TRBJ2-1|NA
CASSQVLAADNEQFF
TGTGCCAGCAGCCAAGTACTAGCGGCCGACAATGAGCAGTTCTTC
>TRBV5-6|NA|TRBJ2-7|NA
CASSFGQLSEQYF
TGTGCCAGCAGCTTTGGACAGTTAAGCGAGCAGTACTTC
>TRBV13|TRBD2|TRBJ2-3|NA
CASSLDSGTRRDTQYF
TGTGCCAGCAGCTTAGATTCTGGGACTAGAAGAGATACGCAGTATTTT
>TRBV30|NA|TRBJ1-2|NA
CAWIGGSDYGYTF
TGTGCCTGGATAGGGGGAAGTGACTATGGCTACACCTTC
>TRBV27|TRBD2|TRBJ2-7|few
CASSSGLAGAEQYF
TGTGCCAGCAGTTCGGGACTAGCGGGAGCGGAGCAGTACTTC
>TRBV20-1|NA|TRBJ2-2|NA
CSARDRGAGLANTGELFF
TGCAGTGCTAGAGATCGGGGGGCGGGGCTCGCGAACACCGGGGAGCTGTTTTTT
>TRBV2|NA|TRBJ2-7|NA
CASTGAYEQYF
TGTGCCAGCACAGGGGCTTACGAGCAGTACTTC
>TRBV30|TRBD2|TRBJ2-1|NA
CAWSEGREDEQFF
TGTGCCTGGAGTGAGGGGCGGGAGGATGAGCAGTTCTTC
>TRBV29-1|NA|TRBJ1-2|NA
CSVSDGLGDYGYTF
TGCAGCGTATCGGACGGGCTTGGGGACTATGGCTACACCTTC
>TRBV12-3/TRBV12-4|TRBD1|TRBJ1-1|NA
CASSQPYRGDTEAFF
TGTGCCAGCAGTCAGCCATACAGGGGTGACACTGAAGCTTTCTTT
>TRBV4-2|NA|TRBJ2-2|NA
CASRQGDTGELFF
TGTGCCAGCAGGCAGGGAGACACCGGGGAGCTGTTTTTT
>TRBV24-1|NA|TRBJ2-3|NA
CATTGTGVTDTQYF
TGTGCCACCACCGGGACGGGGGTGACAGATACGCAGTATTTT
>TRBV6-5|NA|TRBJ1-5|NA
CASSYGGNQPQHF
TGTGCCAGCAGTTACGGGGGCAATCAGCCCCAGCATTTT
>TRBV7-9|TRBD2|TRBJ2-7|NA
CASSPRLAGGNYEQYF
TGTGCCAGCAGCCCCCGACTAGCGGGAGGGAACTACGAGCAGTACTTC
>TRBV7-8|NA|TRBJ2-6|NA
CASQPSLGANVLTF
TGTGCCAGCCAACCTTCCCTCGGGGCCAACGTCCTGACTTTC
>TRBV5-1|NA|TRBJ2-7|NA
CASSPGVGTYEQYF
TGCGCCAGCAGCCCAGGGGTCGGAACCTACGAGCAGTACTTC
>TRBV5-4|NA|TRBJ1-1|NA
CASSFYRENTEAFF
TGTGCCAGCAGCTTCTACAGGGAGAACACTGAAGCTTTCTTT
>TRBV13|NA|TRBJ2-1|once
CASSSGGPYNEQFF
TGTGCCAGCAGCTCGGGGGGCCCCTACAATGAGCAGTTCTTC
>TRBV7-8|NA|TRBJ2-5|once
CASSLGTVPRGETQYF
TGTGCCAGCAGCTTAGGGACAGTCCCCCGGGGGGAGACCCAGTACTTC
>TRBV19|TRBD2|TRBJ2-1|NA
CASSPISGTGDEQFF
TGTGCCAGTAGTCCCATTAGCGGGACCGGTGATGAGCAGTTCTTC
>TRBV15|NA|TRBJ2-7|NA
CATSREKAGEQYF
TGTGCCACCAGCAGAGAAAAGGCAGGAGAGCAGTACTTC
>TRBV15|NA|TRBJ2-7|once
CATSIGLGGAYEQYF
TGTGCCACCAGCATCGGGTTAGGCGGGGCCTACGAGCAGTACTTC
>TRBV29-1|NA|TRBJ2-3|NA
CSVVSSPSTDTQYF
TGCAGCGTCGTTTCGTCCCCTAGCACAGATACGCAGTATTTT
>TRBV27|NA|TRBJ2-5|NA
CASSSFPLRSGPLETQYF
TGTGCCAGCAGTTCATTTCCGTTGCGATCCGGGCCCCTAGAGACCCAGTACTTC
>TRBV2|TRBD2|TRBJ2-7|NA
CASSDPLAGGSYEQYF
TGTGCCAGCAGTGACCCCCTAGCGGGAGGGTCCTACGAGCAGTACTTC
>TRBV24-1|NA|TRBJ2-7|NA
CATSAEDRSYEQYF
TGTGCCACCAGTGCCGAGGACAGATCCTACGAGCAGTACTTC
>TRBV5-6|NA|TRBJ1-2|NA
CASSFLRGERGYTF
TGTGCCAGCAGCTTTTTGAGGGGTGAGCGTGGCTACACCTTC
>TRBV7-2|NA|TRBJ2-2|NA
CASSSFLANTGELFF
TGTGCCAGCAGCTCCTTTTTGGCGAACACCGGGGAGCTGTTTTTT
>TRBV27|NA|TRBJ1-2|NA
CASSLSLGYGYTF
TGTGCCAGCAGTTTATCACTCGGGTATGGCTACACCTTC
>TRBV24-1|NA|TRBJ2-2|NA
CATSDLVTGELFF
TGTGCCACCAGTGATTTAGTCACCGGGGAGCTGTTTTTT
>TRBV4-1|TRBD1|TRBJ2-1|NA
CASSHGQGEYNEQFF
TGCGCCAGCAGCCACGGACAGGGAGAATACAATGAGCAGTTCTTC
>TRBV24-1|TRBD1|TRBJ2-7|NA
CATSDYRGRTYEQYF
TGTGCCACCAGTGATTACAGGGGACGGACCTACGAGCAGTACTTC
>TRBV2|TRBD2|TRBJ2-1|NA
CARSSGRRRDEQFF
TGTGCCAGGTCTAGCGGGAGGCGTAGGGATGAGCAGTTCTTC
>TRBV5-1|NA|TRBJ2-1|once
CASTTGGREQFF
TGCGCCAGCACCACCGGAGGCCGGGAGCAGTTCTTC